This T cell receptor beta chain was identified in a study of CD8 T cells in ankylosing spondylitis. Study-wide results and caveats: The authors reported significant enrichment of disease-linked clones in matched ankylosing spondylitis synovial fluid.

Quantitative 5'-RACE was performed with molecular barcodes, and it yielded the TCR beta libraries. TCRdb re-called the 5' RACE reads through MiXCR, storing one row per CDR3 protein. Here the sample spans under 300,000 distinct CDR3 sequences, roughly 10% being singletons. This clonotype was seen at least ten times. Its matching antigen is unknown. Trimming pared 2 bases from V and 6 bases from J, leaving 11 bases between. Germline CDR1 SGHDT, CDR2 YYEEEE. This CDR3 comprises 13 residues. Material for sequencing was blood, either unsorted or a sorted T cell fraction (not recorded which). This chain uses TRBV5-6 with TRBJ1-2, with unresolved D. This clonotype was obtained from a male donor with ankylosing spondylitis or in good health (not recorded which). This CDR3 is CASSFRGRDGYTF. The CDR3 region has the DNA TGTGCCAGCAGCTTCCGAGGGCGGGATGGCTACACCTTC.